These T cell receptor beta chains were read from a single sample in a study of siplizumab effects on memory and regulatory T cells. Data came from immunoSEQ multiplex PCR; TCRdb stores just in-frame clones and leaves some out. This sample yields more than 75,000 clones, of which over 85% are seen a single time; roughly 7.1% belongs to the top ten. The sample comprised CD8+ T cells sorted from blood. The receptors shown here come from a human donor in good health. The CDR3 runs from the conserved cysteine through the conserved F or W. Fields, in order: J gene, clone size, D gene, V gene, CDR3 DNA, CDR3 protein. D genes are given only for firm matches. Clone size appears in some rows only: once, few, many, or a class for an expanded clone.

J: TRBJ2-3
size: .
D: TRBD1
V: TRBV10-3
DNA: TGTGCCATCAGTGGAAGGACAGGGGAGGCAGATACGCAGTATTTT
CDR3: CAISGRTGEADTQYF

J: TRBJ2-3
size: .
D: .
V: TRBV6-5
DNA: TGTGCCAGCAGTTACTCAGAGAGCACAGATACGCAGTATTTT
CDR3: CASSYSESTDTQYF

J: TRBJ2-7
size: .
D: .
V: TRBV7-2
DNA: TGTGCCAGCAGCTTAGACTACTACTACGAGCAGTACTTC
CDR3: CASSLDYYYEQYF

J: TRBJ1-1
size: few
D: .
V: TRBV15
DNA: TGTGCCACCAGCAGAGATCTCGAAGGGCCGAACACTGAAGCTTTCTTT
CDR3: CATSRDLEGPNTEAFF

J: TRBJ2-1
size: .
D: TRBD2
V: TRBV7-9
DNA: TGTGCCAGCAAGCCTAGCGGGAACTACAATGAGCAGTTCTTC
CDR3: CASKPSGNYNEQFF

J: TRBJ2-3
size: .
D: .
V: TRBV27
DNA: TGTGCCAGCAGTCCGATTACCACAGATACGCAGTATTTT
CDR3: CASSPITTDTQYF

J: TRBJ1-1
size: .
D: TRBD1
V: TRBV10-3
DNA: TGTGCCATCAGTGAGTCCACAGGGGCCACTGAAGCTTTCTTT
CDR3: CAISESTGATEAFF

J: TRBJ1-1
size: few
D: TRBD1
V: TRBV11-2
DNA: TGTGCCAGCTGCGGACAGGGTGGCACTGAAGCTTTCTTT
CDR3: CASCGQGGTEAFF

J: TRBJ1-2
size: .
D: .
V: TRBV5-1
DNA: TGCGCCAGCAGCCCGGATGACCGGGCTAACTATGGCTACACCTTC
CDR3: CASSPDDRANYGYTF

J: TRBJ2-2
size: .
D: TRBD2
V: TRBV7-6
DNA: TGTGCCAGCAGCTCATCTAGCGGGAACACCGGGGAGCTGTTTTTT
CDR3: CASSSSSGNTGELFF

J: TRBJ2-1
size: .
D: .
V: TRBV9
DNA: TGTGCCAGCAGCGAGGGACTTCGGGAGCAGTTCTTC
CDR3: CASSEGLREQFF

J: TRBJ1-1
size: .
D: TRBD1
V: TRBV14
DNA: TGTGCCAGCAGCTGGGACAGATCCACTGAAGCTTTCTTT
CDR3: CASSWDRSTEAFF

J: TRBJ1-1
size: .
D: .
V: TRBV27
DNA: TGTGCCAGCAGTGAGGGCGCCGGCGAAGCTTTCTTT
CDR3: CASSEGAGEAFF

J: TRBJ1-2
size: .
D: .
V: TRBV5-6
DNA: TGTGCCAGCAGCGCAGACAGAAACTATGGCTACACCTTC
CDR3: CASSADRNYGYTF

J: TRBJ2-3
size: .
D: TRBD2
V: TRBV27
DNA: TGTGCCAGCACGTCCTCTAGCGGGATGGATCTGGGCACAGATACGCAGTATTTT
CDR3: CASTSSSGMDLGTDTQYF

J: TRBJ2-1
size: .
D: .
V: TRBV7-9
DNA: TGTGCCAGCAGTCTCACTAGCAGTGATGAGCAGTTCTTC
CDR3: CASSLTSSDEQFF

J: TRBJ2-5
size: .
D: TRBD2
V: TRBV4-2
DNA: TGTGCCAGCAGCCAAGAGGGGGGACTAGCGGGAGGGCCTAGGGAGACCCAGTACTTC
CDR3: CASSQEGGLAGGPRETQYF

J: TRBJ2-3
size: once
D: TRBD2
V: TRBV7-7
DNA: TGTGCTAGCAGCCCTACTAGCGGGGTCACAGATACGCAGTATTTT
CDR3: CASSPTSGVTDTQYF

J: TRBJ1-1
size: .
D: .
V: TRBV4-1
DNA: TGCGCCAGCAGCCAAGTTCTGTTGGATACTGAAGCTTTCTTT
CDR3: CASSQVLLDTEAFF

J: TRBJ1-2
size: .
D: TRBD1
V: TRBV28
DNA: TGTGCCAGCAGTTTATCACCTCTTACGACAGGGGATGGCTACACCTTC
CDR3: CASSLSPLTTGDGYTF

J: TRBJ2-7
size: .
D: .
V: TRBV9
DNA: TGTGCCAGCAGCGTAGACGACGGGGACCCCTACGAGCAGTACTTC
CDR3: CASSVDDGDPYEQYF

J: TRBJ2-3
size: .
D: .
V: TRBV30
DNA: TGTGCCTGGAGTGATGACCGGACTAGCACAGATACGCAGTATTTT
CDR3: CAWSDDRTSTDTQYF

J: TRBJ1-2
size: once
D: .
V: TRBV6-1
DNA: TGTGCCAGCAGTGACAGGCCTAACTATGGCTACACCTTC
CDR3: CASSDRPNYGYTF

J: TRBJ1-3
size: .
D: .
V: TRBV5-1
DNA: TGCGCCAGCAGCATGGACCCAAACTCTGGAAACACCATATATTTT
CDR3: CASSMDPNSGNTIYF

J: TRBJ2-1
size: .
D: .
V: TRBV7-9
DNA: TGTGCCAGCAGCTTAGCGAGTAGCGAGCCAAACAATGAGCAGTTCTTC
CDR3: CASSLASSEPNNEQFF

J: TRBJ1-3
size: .
D: .
V: TRBV7-9
DNA: TGTGCCAGCAGTGTGGTAGGGACGAACGGAAACACCATATATTTT
CDR3: CASSVVGTNGNTIYF

J: TRBJ2-7
size: .
D: TRBD2
V: TRBV5-1
DNA: TGCGCCAGCAGCTTGGGCGGGGGCGAGCAGTACTTC
CDR3: CASSLGGGEQYF

J: TRBJ2-7
size: .
D: .
V: TRBV7-2
DNA: TGTGCCAGCAGCTTAGTCGCAGGGAGCAACGAGCAGTACTTC
CDR3: CASSLVAGSNEQYF

J: TRBJ2-7
size: .
D: TRBD1
V: TRBV5-4
DNA: TGTGCCAGCAGCTTGGGGACAGGGGGCGACGAGCAGTACTTC
CDR3: CASSLGTGGDEQYF

J: TRBJ2-3
size: .
D: TRBD2
V: TRBV10-3
DNA: TGTGCCATCAGTGAGTCGCGCGGGGGTAGCACAGATACGCAGTATTTT
CDR3: CAISESRGGSTDTQYF

J: TRBJ2-1
size: .
D: .
V: TRBV9
DNA: TGTGCCACCTCTCCTACTCAGGCCTACAATGAGCAGTTCTTC
CDR3: CATSPTQAYNEQFF

J: TRBJ1-1
size: .
D: .
V: TRBV5-5
DNA: TGTGCCAGCAGCTTGGATTGGGGGAACACTGAAGCTTTCTTT
CDR3: CASSLDWGNTEAFF

J: TRBJ2-2
size: .
D: .
V: TRBV9
DNA: TGTGCCAGCAGCGGTCTTTCGGGGGCATCTAGCACCGGGGAGCTGTTTTTT
CDR3: CASSGLSGASSTGELFF

J: TRBJ2-3
size: .
D: .
V: TRBV27
DNA: TGTGCCAGCAGTTCGCAGGTGACGGGCACAGATACGCAGTATTTT
CDR3: CASSSQVTGTDTQYF

J: TRBJ2-5
size: .
D: .
V: TRBV6-4
DNA: TGTGCCAGCAGTCTCGAGGGGGGGCCTACAGAGACCCAGTACTTC
CDR3: CASSLEGGPTETQYF

J: TRBJ1-2
size: .
D: .
V: TRBV6-7
DNA: TGTGCCAGCAGTTACTCGTCAAAGGCTGTTTCCACCTTC
CDR3: CASSYSSKAVSTF

J: TRBJ2-2
size: once
D: .
V: TRBV19
DNA: TGTGCCAGTCCTACGAACACCGGGGAGCTGTTTTTT
CDR3: CASPTNTGELFF

J: TRBJ2-5
size: .
D: TRBD1
V: TRBV5-6
DNA: TGTGCCAGCAGTCTGGACAGGTCTACACAAGAGACCCAGTACTTC
CDR3: CASSLDRSTQETQYF

J: TRBJ2-3
size: .
D: TRBD1
V: TRBV7-9
DNA: TGTGCCAGCAGCTTAGGAGGGACAGGGCCAGATACGCAGTATTTT
CDR3: CASSLGGTGPDTQYF

J: TRBJ2-1
size: once
D: TRBD1
V: TRBV27
DNA: TGTGCCAGCAGTCACCGGGACAGGGGGCACAATGAGCAGTTCTTC
CDR3: CASSHRDRGHNEQFF

J: TRBJ2-1
size: .
D: .
V: TRBV4-3
DNA: TGCGCCAGCAGCCAAGAGACTGGTACCTACAATGAGCAGTTCTTC
CDR3: CASSQETGTYNEQFF

J: TRBJ2-7
size: .
D: TRBD2
V: TRBV13
DNA: TGTGCCAGCAGCCCTAGCGGGAGTTACGAGCAGTACTTC
CDR3: CASSPSGSYEQYF

J: TRBJ2-2
size: few
D: .
V: TRBV6-5
DNA: TGTGCCAGCAGTTATTCGAACACCGGGGAGCTGTTTTTT
CDR3: CASSYSNTGELFF

J: TRBJ2-5
size: .
D: .
V: TRBV7-2
DNA: TGTGCCAGCAGCTTATTAGGAATGACAGAGACCCAGTACTTC
CDR3: CASSLLGMTETQYF

J: TRBJ2-1
size: once
D: .
V: TRBV19
DNA: TGTGCCAGTAGCCCCACTTGGACAGATGAGCAGTTCTTC
CDR3: CASSPTWTDEQFF

J: TRBJ2-4
size: .
D: .
V: TRBV27
DNA: TGTGCCAGCAGTCCGGGGACATCACTAGCCAAAAACATTCAGTACTTC
CDR3: CASSPGTSLAKNIQYF

J: TRBJ2-1
size: .
D: TRBD1
V: TRBV7-9
DNA: TGTGCCAGCAGCGGCCCTCGGGACAGAGCCTACAATGAGCAGTTCTTC
CDR3: CASSGPRDRAYNEQFF

J: TRBJ2-1
size: .
D: TRBD2
V: TRBV30
DNA: TGTGCCTGGGGAAGACCCAATAGACTAGCGGGAAATTACAATGAGCAGTTCTTC
CDR3: CAWGRPNRLAGNYNEQFF

J: TRBJ2-7
size: .
D: .
V: TRBV15
DNA: TGTGCCACCAGCAGAGATCAGGACGGAGCCTACGAGCAGTACTTC
CDR3: CATSRDQDGAYEQYF

J: TRBJ2-5
size: .
D: TRBD1
V: TRBV19
DNA: TGTGCCAGTAGCGGGACAGCATCATCGGCCCAGTACTTC
CDR3: CASSGTASSAQYF

J: TRBJ2-1
size: .
D: .
V: TRBV27
DNA: TGTGCCAGCAGTTCAGGGGTCGAGCAGTTCTTC
CDR3: CASSSGVEQFF

J: TRBJ2-7
size: once
D: TRBD1
V: TRBV5-5
DNA: TGTGCCAGCAGTCCCGGACAGGGGGCCTACGAGCAGTACTTC
CDR3: CASSPGQGAYEQYF

J: TRBJ2-1
size: once
D: TRBD1
V: TRBV27
DNA: TGTGCCAGCAGCTTGGACAGGAGCTCCTACAATGAGCAGTTCTTC
CDR3: CASSLDRSSYNEQFF

J: TRBJ2-1
size: .
D: .
V: TRBV11-2
DNA: TGTGCCAGCAGCTTTGGCGGGGCCGGTGAGCAGTTCTTC
CDR3: CASSFGGAGEQFF

J: TRBJ2-7
size: .
D: TRBD2
V: TRBV19
DNA: TGTGCCAGTAGTATCCTAGCGGGAGTACAAGGCGAGCAGTACTTC
CDR3: CASSILAGVQGEQYF

J: TRBJ1-4
size: .
D: .
V: TRBV2
DNA: TGTGCCAGCAGTGAATTCAGCGGATTAAATGGAAAACTGTTTTTT
CDR3: CASSEFSGLNGKLFF

J: TRBJ2-3
size: .
D: .
V: TRBV19
DNA: TGTGCCAGTAGTATAGATGACAGCTTAACTGGTGTTTTGGGCACAGATACGCAGTATTTT
CDR3: CASSIDDSLTGVLGTDTQYF

J: TRBJ2-1
size: .
D: TRBD2
V: TRBV4-1
DNA: TGCGCCAGCAGCCAAGCTCCTAGCGGGGGGTCTTACAATGAGCAGTTCTTC
CDR3: CASSQAPSGGSYNEQFF

J: TRBJ2-3
size: .
D: TRBD1
V: TRBV11-3
DNA: TGTGCCAGCAGCTTACCCCGGACAGGGTATCCCCCCACAGATACGCAGTATTTT
CDR3: CASSLPRTGYPPTDTQYF

J: TRBJ1-1
size: .
D: .
V: TRBV19
DNA: TGTGCCAGTAGCATCGACAGGTTCGTGAACACTGAAGCTTTCTTT
CDR3: CASSIDRFVNTEAFF